This T cell receptor beta chain was captured by sequencing in a study of early T cells in non-severe SARS-CoV-2 infection. Via MiXCR, TCRdb re-called the 5' RACE reads, giving one row per CDR3 protein. The sample lists 40,000 or so distinct CDR3 sequences; around 10% were seen once. The table lists this clonotype with many counts. Antigen unknown. Study-wide results and limits: The study's VDJdb matching favored anti-spike CD8 responses and missed private and CD4 specificities.

The clonotype originates from an adult who was a healthcare worker with PCR-confirmed SARS-CoV-2 infection or an uninfected control (not recorded which). Material for sequencing was whole blood.

Here the CDR3 reads CASSLEGEETQYF. CDR3 DNA: TGCGCCAGCAGCTTGGAAGGGGAAGAGACCCAGTACTTC. The chain combines TRBV5-1 with TRBJ2-5; D might be TRBD1 (5 bases). Trimming shortened V by 0 bases and J by 3 bases, and 6 bases separated the two germline ends. The CDR3 has 13 residues. The germline gives CDR1 SGHRS, CDR2 YFSETQ.